This T cell receptor beta chain was sequenced during a study of tumor-infiltrating lymphocytes in primary liver carcinoma. Germline-derived CDR1 and CDR2 are SGHDT and YYEEEE. V shed 6 bases, J shed 5 bases, and the junction held 6 bases outside the gene matches. The CDR3 runs 13 residues. This clonotype was seen more than once but under ten times. Its specificity is unknown. The blood RNA (from unsorted whole blood) was obtained, and germline DNA was also extracted. TCR beta cDNA was reverse-transcribed from roughly 520 ng of total RNA. The reaction used a constant-region primer and ProtoScript II reverse transcriptase. What produced the TCR beta libraries was three nested multiplex PCR rounds using slightly modified ARM-PCR. The first two PCR rounds used TRBV1-TRBV30 forward primers with a C-beta reverse primer, about 10 cycles each. TCRdb fed the multiplex PCR reads into MiXCR, producing one record per CDR3 protein. Among a few hundred thousand distinct CDR3 sequences listed, 45% to 70% were seen once.

Study findings and constraints: Significantly greater top-250-clone fractions characterized tumors relative to blood (p = 0.039).

The rearrangement uses TRBV5-6 and TRBJ2-7; 9 bases match TRBD1. The origin of this receptor is a woman aged 25 to 39 with primary liver carcinoma and hepatitis B virus infection. Sequencing used peripheral blood. The chain's CDR3 is CASNRDRVNEQYF. Here the CDR3 DNA reads TGTGCCAGCAACCGGGACAGGGTCAACGAGCAGTACTTC.